These T cell receptor beta chains were read from a single sample in a study of blood T cell repertoires in COVID-19. Only in-frame clones appear in the TCRdb table, and some are missing; sequencing was by immunoSEQ multiplex PCR. The sample contains some 270,000 clones, about nine tenths of which appear only once. The sample was peripheral blood. The source is a man aged 50 or older with acute or convalescent COVID-19. Both conserved end residues are part of each CDR3. Each record gives: CDR3 protein, CDR3 DNA, J gene, D gene, V gene, clone size. A D gene is named only where the DNA matches it firmly. The size entry is marked missing in some rows and otherwise reads once, few, many or a size class.

CDR3: CASSLAKRLNTGELFF; DNA: TGTGCCAGCAGCTTGGCCAAGAGGCTGAACACCGGGGAGCTGTTTTTT; J: TRBJ2-2; D: .; V: TRBV5-4; size: .
CDR3: CASSIGTQGAITLHF; DNA: TGTGCCAGTAGTATAGGGACACAGGGGGCGATAACCCTCCACTTT; J: TRBJ1-6; D: TRBD1; V: TRBV19; size: .
CDR3: CASSQGWTDSTDTQYF; DNA: TGTGCCAGCAGCCAGGGATGGACAGACAGCACAGATACGCAGTATTTT; J: TRBJ2-3; D: .; V: TRBV3-1/TRBV3-2; size: .
CDR3: CASSPRRDSSYEQYF; DNA: TGCGCCAGCAGCCCGCGCCGGGACAGTTCCTACGAGCAGTACTTC; J: TRBJ2-7; D: TRBD1; V: TRBV4-1; size: .
CDR3: CASSLFREGEQYF; DNA: TGTGCCAGCAGCTTATTCCGGGAGGGCGAGCAGTACTTC; J: TRBJ2-7; D: TRBD2; V: TRBV5-4; size: .
CDR3: CASSQSRVGRSGELFF; DNA: TGTGCCAGCAGCCAATCCAGGGTCGGAAGGAGCGGGGAGCTGTTTTTT; J: TRBJ2-2; D: .; V: TRBV5-4; size: .
CDR3: CASSQTTGGRYEQYF; DNA: TGCGCCAGCAGCCAGACAACAGGGGGGAGATACGAGCAGTACTTC; J: TRBJ2-7; D: TRBD1; V: TRBV4-1; size: once
CDR3: CASSDRLLFGDTQYF; DNA: TGTGCCAGCAGCGACAGGCTACTCTTTGGAGATACGCAGTATTTT; J: TRBJ2-3; D: .; V: TRBV6-2/TRBV6-3; size: .
CDR3: CASSASGYHGYTF; DNA: TGTGCCAGCAGCGCCTCAGGGTACCATGGCTACACCTTC; J: TRBJ1-2; D: .; V: TRBV5-6; size: .
CDR3: CAWSPDRSYGYTF; DNA: TGTGCCTGGAGTCCGGACAGAAGCTATGGCTACACCTTC; J: TRBJ1-2; D: .; V: TRBV30; size: .
CDR3: CAWTWTSSTGELFF; DNA: TGTGCCTGGACCTGGACTAGTAGCACCGGGGAGCTGTTTTTT; J: TRBJ2-2; D: TRBD2; V: TRBV30; size: .
CDR3: CSVTRGGAADTQYF; DNA: TGCAGCGTGACCCGGGGGGGGGCAGCAGATACGCAGTATTTT; J: TRBJ2-3; D: TRBD2; V: TRBV29-1; size: .
CDR3: CATSEGATSYNEQFF; DNA: TGTGCCACCAGTGAGGGGGCGACCTCCTACAATGAGCAGTTCTTC; J: TRBJ2-1; D: .; V: TRBV24-1; size: .
CDR3: CASSPGLAGVQETQYF; DNA: TGTGCCAGCTCACCCGGGCTAGCGGGGGTCCAAGAGACCCAGTACTTC; J: TRBJ2-5; D: TRBD2; V: TRBV18; size: .
CDR3: CASSESSGSQGAFF; DNA: TGCGCCAGCAGTGAGTCGTCCGGATCCCAGGGAGCTTTCTTT; J: TRBJ1-1; D: .; V: TRBV10-1; size: .
CDR3: CASSLGQGAPAFF; DNA: TGTGCCAGCAGTTTAGGGCAGGGGGCCCCAGCTTTCTTT; J: TRBJ1-1; D: TRBD1; V: TRBV12-3/TRBV12-4; size: few
CDR3: CASSNLVLGTEAFF; DNA: TGTGCCAGCTCAAACCTAGTTCTTGGCACTGAAGCTTTCTTT; J: TRBJ1-1; D: .; V: TRBV18; size: .
CDR3: CASSQEGLSSNTEAFF; DNA: TGCGCCAGCAGCCAAGAAGGACTGAGCTCGAACACTGAAGCTTTCTTT; J: TRBJ1-1; D: .; V: TRBV4-1; size: .
CDR3: CASSPRQNTEAFF; DNA: TGTGCCAGCAGCCCGCGACAGAACACTGAAGCTTTCTTT; J: TRBJ1-1; D: .; V: TRBV14; size: .
CDR3: CASSLESEQFF; DNA: TGTGCCAGCAGCTTAGAGAGTGAGCAGTTCTTC; J: TRBJ2-1; D: .; V: TRBV7-9; size: .
CDR3: CASSLGGRGEGNTIYF; DNA: TGTGCCAGCAGCTTAGGGGGCCGGGGCGAAGGAAACACCATATATTTT; J: TRBJ1-3; D: .; V: TRBV7-3; size: .
CDR3: CASSLGLAGGNEQFF; DNA: TGTGCCAGCAGCTTGGGACTAGCGGGGGGCAATGAGCAGTTCTTC; J: TRBJ2-1; D: TRBD2; V: TRBV5-4; size: .
CDR3: CASSLDRGGSPLHF; DNA: TGTGCCAGCAGTTTGGACAGGGGGGGTTCACCCCTCCACTTT; J: TRBJ1-6; D: TRBD1; V: TRBV27; size: .
CDR3: CASTMGASPLYEQYF; DNA: TGTGCCAGTACCATGGGAGCCAGCCCTCTCTACGAGCAGTACTTC; J: TRBJ2-7; D: .; V: TRBV19; size: .
CDR3: CASSPTLGQSSYNEQFF; DNA: TGTGCCAGCAGCCCCACCCTCGGACAGAGCTCCTACAATGAGCAGTTCTTC; J: TRBJ2-1; D: .; V: TRBV7-3; size: .
CDR3: CASSPRQIDSNQPQHF; DNA: TGTGCCAGCTCACCACGGCAGATTGATAGCAATCAGCCCCAGCATTTT; J: TRBJ1-5; D: .; V: TRBV18; size: .
CDR3: CSVEGTGLNTEAFF; DNA: TGCAGCGTCGAAGGGACAGGACTGAACACTGAAGCTTTCTTT; J: TRBJ1-1; D: TRBD1; V: TRBV29-1; size: .
CDR3: CASSEPDRGRRETQYF; DNA: TGTGCCAGCAGTGAGCCTGACAGGGGACGTAGGGAGACCCAGTACTTC; J: TRBJ2-5; D: TRBD1; V: TRBV6-1; size: .
CDR3: CASRGIQEDYGYTF; DNA: TGTGCCAGCAGGGGGATACAGGAAGACTATGGCTACACCTTC; J: TRBJ1-2; D: .; V: TRBV6-5; size: .
CDR3: CASESSGGGGNEQFF; DNA: TGTGCTAGTGAAAGTAGCGGGGGGGGCGGCAATGAGCAGTTCTTC; J: TRBJ2-1; D: TRBD2; V: TRBV12-5; size: .
CDR3: CASSFYRARNTEAFF; DNA: TGTGCCAGCAGTTTTTACAGGGCGAGGAACACTGAAGCTTTCTTT; J: TRBJ1-1; D: .; V: TRBV27; size: .
CDR3: CASRGGGETEAFF; DNA: TGTGCCAGCAGAGGGGGCGGTGAGACTGAAGCTTTCTTT; J: TRBJ1-1; D: TRBD1; V: TRBV3-1/TRBV3-2; size: .
CDR3: CASSLGTGSWVPQHF; DNA: TGTGCCAGCAGCTTAGGGACTGGCTCGTGGGTTCCCCAGCATTTT; J: TRBJ1-5; D: .; V: TRBV7-9; size: .
CDR3: CASSLRGGNEQFF; DNA: TGTGCCAGCAGCTTAAGGGGAGGGAATGAGCAGTTCTTC; J: TRBJ2-1; D: TRBD2; V: TRBV13; size: .
CDR3: CASSLTGQGGFGYTF; DNA: TGTGCCAGCAGCTTAACGGGACAGGGGGGGTTCGGCTACACCTTC; J: TRBJ1-2; D: TRBD1; V: TRBV7-2; size: .
CDR3: CASSYGQNYGYTF; DNA: TGTGCCAGCAGTTACGGGCAGAACTATGGCTACACCTTC; J: TRBJ1-2; D: .; V: TRBV6-5; size: .
CDR3: CASSPRGVRETQYF; DNA: TGTGCCAGCAGTCCCAGGGGGGTGAGAGAGACCCAGTACTTC; J: TRBJ2-5; D: .; V: TRBV6-5; size: once
CDR3: CASSESRARETQYF; DNA: TGCGCCAGCAGTGAAAGCAGGGCCCGGGAGACCCAGTACTTC; J: TRBJ2-5; D: .; V: TRBV10-1; size: .
CDR3: CASSPSGQGGYTF; DNA: TGTGCCAGCTCACCCTCGGGACAGGGAGGCTACACCTTC; J: TRBJ1-2; D: TRBD1; V: TRBV18; size: .
CDR3: CASSPGLALGETQYF; DNA: TGTGCCAGTAGTCCCGGACTAGCGCTCGGGGAGACCCAGTACTTC; J: TRBJ2-5; D: TRBD2; V: TRBV19; size: .
CDR3: CASSWGDGYTF; DNA: TGCGCCAGCAGTTGGGGGGATGGCTACACCTTC; J: TRBJ1-2; D: .; V: TRBV5-1; size: .
CDR3: CASRRDRGTPEAFF; DNA: TGTGCCAGCAGGCGGGACAGGGGGACTCCCGAAGCTTTCTTT; J: TRBJ1-1; D: TRBD1; V: TRBV6-5; size: .
CDR3: CASSYQGWETQYF; DNA: TGCGCCAGCAGCTACCAGGGTTGGGAGACCCAGTACTTC; J: TRBJ2-5; D: .; V: TRBV5-1; size: .
CDR3: CASRDRDTGELFF; DNA: TGCGCCAGCCGGGACAGGGACACCGGGGAGCTGTTTTTT; J: TRBJ2-2; D: TRBD1; V: TRBV5-1; size: .
CDR3: CASSSATSPLHF; DNA: TGTGCCAGCAGTTCAGCGACTTCACCCCTCCACTTT; J: TRBJ1-6; D: .; V: TRBV27; size: .
CDR3: CASSLALSAVETQYF; DNA: TGTGCCAGCAGCCTGGCCCTAAGCGCTGTAGAGACCCAGTACTTC; J: TRBJ2-5; D: .; V: TRBV4-2; size: .
CDR3: CASSLGRGATQETQYF; DNA: TGTGCCAGCAGCCTAGGACGCGGGGCCACCCAAGAGACCCAGTACTTC; J: TRBJ2-5; D: .; V: TRBV9; size: few
CDR3: CASSLGVGQGTGANVLTF; DNA: TGTGCCAGCAGCTTAGGTGTGGGACAGGGAACTGGGGCCAACGTCCTGACTTTC; J: TRBJ2-6; D: TRBD1; V: TRBV7-9; size: .
CDR3: CASSLEVRGYGYTF; DNA: TGTGCCAGCAGCTTAGAGGTTCGGGGCTATGGCTACACCTTC; J: TRBJ1-2; D: .; V: TRBV21-1; size: .
CDR3: CASSYPGQRITGELFF; DNA: TGTGCCAGCAGTTACCCTGGACAGAGGATCACCGGGGAGCTGTTTTTT; J: TRBJ2-2; D: .; V: TRBV6-2/TRBV6-3; size: .